This TCR beta chain is drawn from a study of shared clonotypes between healthy human individuals. Each cell subset's genomic DNA was divided evenly among several immunoSEQ plates. Repertoires were generated with immunoSEQ multiplex PCR, while TCRdb's copy carries only in-frame clones and drops some. This sample has about 2.4 million clones, with approximately 90% found just once. The CDR3 contains 16 residues. Germline V gene sequence: CDR1 LNHNV, CDR2 YYDKDF (reference sequence). With 1 base removed from V and 3 bases from J, the gap between germline ends came to 15 bases. This TCR was recovered from a man aged 18 to 30 in good health. Sequencing was performed on naive CD4+ T cells sorted from blood. Subset given: CD45RA+ positively selected. The chain recombines TRBV15 with TRBJ2-5, with D possibly being TRBD1 (6 bases). The CDR3 protein is CATSRGQGGYEETQYF. DNA for the CDR3: TGTGCCACCAGCAGAGGCCAAGGGGGTTACGAAGAGACCCAGTACTTC.